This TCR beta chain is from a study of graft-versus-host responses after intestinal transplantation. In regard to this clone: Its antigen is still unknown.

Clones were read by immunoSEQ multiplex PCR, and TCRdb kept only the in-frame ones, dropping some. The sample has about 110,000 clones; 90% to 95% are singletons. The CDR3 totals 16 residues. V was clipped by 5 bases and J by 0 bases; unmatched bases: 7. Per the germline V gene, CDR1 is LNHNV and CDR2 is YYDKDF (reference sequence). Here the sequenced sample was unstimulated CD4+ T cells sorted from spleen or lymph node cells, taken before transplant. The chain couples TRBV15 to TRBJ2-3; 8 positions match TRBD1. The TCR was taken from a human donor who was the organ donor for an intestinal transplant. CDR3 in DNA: TGTGCCACCAGCTACTCCAGGGGGCAGAGCACAGATACGCAGTATTTT. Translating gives CATSYSRGQSTDTQYF.